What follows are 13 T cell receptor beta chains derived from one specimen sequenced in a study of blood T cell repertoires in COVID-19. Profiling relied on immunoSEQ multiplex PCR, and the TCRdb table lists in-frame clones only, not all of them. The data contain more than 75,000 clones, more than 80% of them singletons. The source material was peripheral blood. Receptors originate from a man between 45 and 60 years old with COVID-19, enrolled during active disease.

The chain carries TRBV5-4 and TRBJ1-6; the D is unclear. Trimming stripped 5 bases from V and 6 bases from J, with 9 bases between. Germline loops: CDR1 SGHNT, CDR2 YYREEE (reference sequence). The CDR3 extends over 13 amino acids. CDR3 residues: CASRIQSNSPLHF. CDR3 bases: TGTGCCAGCAGGATTCAGTCTAATTCACCCCTCCACTTT.

CDR3 region: CAWSRRDTLNYGYTF. CDR3 nucleotides: TGTGCCTGGAGTCGTCGGGACACCTTGAACTATGGCTACACCTTC. The V and J genes are TRBV30 and TRBJ1-2, with D possibly matching TRBD1 (6 bases). V lost 2 bases, J lost 2 bases, and 15 bases lay in between. Germline V CDR1 and CDR2: GTSNPN, SVGIG (reference sequence). This CDR3 has 15 amino acids.

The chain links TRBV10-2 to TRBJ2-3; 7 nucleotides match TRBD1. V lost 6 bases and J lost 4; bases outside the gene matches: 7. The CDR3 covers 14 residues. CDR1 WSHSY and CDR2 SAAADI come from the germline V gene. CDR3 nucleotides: TGCGCCAGCAGCGAACAGGGGTGGGCAGATACGCAGTATTTT. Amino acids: CASSEQGWADTQYF.

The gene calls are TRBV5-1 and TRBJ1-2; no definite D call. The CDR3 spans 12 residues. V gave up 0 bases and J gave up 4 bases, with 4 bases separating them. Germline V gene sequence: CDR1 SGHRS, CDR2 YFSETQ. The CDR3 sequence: CASSLAFYGYTF. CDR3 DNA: TGCGCCAGCAGCTTGGCCTTCTATGGCTACACCTTC.

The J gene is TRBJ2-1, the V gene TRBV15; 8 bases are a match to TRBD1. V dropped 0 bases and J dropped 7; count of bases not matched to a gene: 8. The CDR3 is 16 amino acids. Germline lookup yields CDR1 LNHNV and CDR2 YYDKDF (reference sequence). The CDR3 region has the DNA TGTGCCACCAGCAGAGATTACCAGGGGGCACGGAATGAGCAGTTCTTC. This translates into CATSRDYQGARNEQFF.

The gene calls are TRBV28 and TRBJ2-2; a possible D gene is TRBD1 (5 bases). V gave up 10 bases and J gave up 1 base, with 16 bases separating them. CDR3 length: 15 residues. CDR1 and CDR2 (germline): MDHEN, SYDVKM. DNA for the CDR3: TGTGCCACACAGGAACAGAACCGGAACACCGGGGAGCTGTTTTTT. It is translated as CATQEQNRNTGELFF.

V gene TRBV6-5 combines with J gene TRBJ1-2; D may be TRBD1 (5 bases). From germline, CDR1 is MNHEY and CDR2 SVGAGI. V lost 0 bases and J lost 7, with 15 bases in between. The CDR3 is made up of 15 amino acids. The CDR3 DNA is TGTGCCAGCAGTTACTCTTCCACAGGTGCAGGTGGCTACACCTTC. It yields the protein CASSYSSTGAGGYTF.

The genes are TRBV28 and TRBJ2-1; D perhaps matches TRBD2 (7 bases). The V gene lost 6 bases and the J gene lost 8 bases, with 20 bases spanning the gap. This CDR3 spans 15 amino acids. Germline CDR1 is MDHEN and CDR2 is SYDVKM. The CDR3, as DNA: TGTGCCAGCAGCCTCCGTGGGGGGGCCTGGTATGAGCAGTTCTTC. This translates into CASSLRGGAWYEQFF.

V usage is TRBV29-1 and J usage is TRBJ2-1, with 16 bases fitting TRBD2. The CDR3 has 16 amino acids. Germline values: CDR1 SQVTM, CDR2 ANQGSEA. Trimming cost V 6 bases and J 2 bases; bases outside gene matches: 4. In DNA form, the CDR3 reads TGCAGCGTCGACGGGACTAGCGGGGGGGCCTACAATGAGCAGTTCTTC. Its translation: CSVDGTSGGAYNEQFF.

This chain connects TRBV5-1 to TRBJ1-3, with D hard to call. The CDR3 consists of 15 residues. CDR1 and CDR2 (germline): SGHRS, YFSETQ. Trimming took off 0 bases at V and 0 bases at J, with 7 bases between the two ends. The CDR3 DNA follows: TGCGCCAGCAGCTTGGTCCCCTACTCTGGAAACACCATATATTTT. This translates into CASSLVPYSGNTIYF. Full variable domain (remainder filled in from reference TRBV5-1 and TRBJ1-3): KAGVTQTPRYLIKTRGQQVTLSCSPISGHRSVSWYQQTPGQGLQFLFEYFSETQRNKGNFPGRFSGRQFSNSRSEMNVSTLELGDSALYLCASSLVPYSGNTIYFGEGSWLTVV.

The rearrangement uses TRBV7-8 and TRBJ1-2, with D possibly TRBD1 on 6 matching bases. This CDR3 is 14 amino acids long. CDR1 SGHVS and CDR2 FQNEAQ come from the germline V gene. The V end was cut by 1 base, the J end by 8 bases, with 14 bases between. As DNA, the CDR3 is TGTGCCAGCAGCTTAGACGTGACAGGCGGGGGCTACACCTTC. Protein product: CASSLDVTGGGYTF.

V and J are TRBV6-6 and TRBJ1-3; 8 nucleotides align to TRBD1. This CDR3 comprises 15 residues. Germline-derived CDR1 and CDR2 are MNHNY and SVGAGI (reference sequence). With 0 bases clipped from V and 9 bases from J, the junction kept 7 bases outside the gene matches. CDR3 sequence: CASSYSQGAGGTIYF. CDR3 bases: TGTGCCAGCAGTTACTCCCAGGGGGCGGGTGGCACCATATATTTT.

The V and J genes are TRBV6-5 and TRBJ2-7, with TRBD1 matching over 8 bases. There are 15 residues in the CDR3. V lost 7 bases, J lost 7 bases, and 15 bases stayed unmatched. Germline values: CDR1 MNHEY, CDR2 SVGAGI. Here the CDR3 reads CASKYGGTGSLEQYF. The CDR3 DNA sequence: TGTGCCAGCAAATATGGTGGGACAGGAAGTCTAGAGCAGTACTTC.